The 16 T cell receptor beta chains below come from one sample, sequenced in a study of cytomegalovirus exposure and HLA in healthy donors. Use of 60 Vbeta and 13 Jbeta primers characterized the PCR. Here immunoSEQ multiplex PCR was the method, and the copy in TCRdb shows in-frame clones only, minus some. The sample lists 110,000 or so clones; just under 70% were seen once. Sequencing was carried out using PBMCs. Source of these receptors: a woman in her 70s in good health and CMV-seropositive.

The J gene is TRBJ2-7, the V gene TRBV18, with D unclear. The CDR3 spans 13 residues. Trimming stripped 6 bases from V and 2 bases from J, with 11 bases between. Germline V gene data show CDR1 as KGHSH and CDR2 as LQKENI. CDR3 amino acids: CASSPAITYEQYF. DNA for the CDR3: TGTGCCAGCTCCCCCGCGATTACCTACGAGCAGTACTTC.

This chain joins TRBV30 and TRBJ1-2, with TRBD1 matching over 11 bases. CDR1 is GTSNPN and CDR2 is SVGIG in the germline V gene (reference sequence). The CDR3 is 15 residues long. V shed 2 bases and J 8 bases; nucleotides not matched to a gene: 10. The CDR3 nucleotides read TGTGCCTGGAGTCCAGGACAGGGGGCTTCGCAAGGCTACACCTTC. It encodes CAWSPGQGASQGYTF. Looking up the rest from reference TRBV30 and TRBJ1-2 gives the full variable domain: SQTIHQWPATLVQPVGSPLSLECTVEGTSNPNLYWYRQAAGRGLQLLFYSVGIGQISSEVPQNLSASRPQDRQFILSSKKLLLSDSGFYLCAWSPGQGASQGYTFGSGTRLTVV.

The chain joins TRBV6-5 to TRBJ2-7; D is ambiguous. Trimming stripped 6 bases from V and 2 bases from J, with 11 bases between. This CDR3 region has 13 residues. The germline gives CDR1 MNHEY, CDR2 SVGAGI. The CDR3 DNA reads as TGTGCCAGCAGCAACGGAGTTACCTACGAGCAGTACTTC. Translating it yields CASSNGVTYEQYF.

This chain uses TRBV7-9 with TRBJ1-4, with TRBD1 identical over 9 bases. This CDR3 is 14 amino acids long. The V gene's germline CDR1 is SEHNR and CDR2 FQNEAQ (reference sequence). V lost 1 base and J lost 8; bases outside the gene matches: 2. In DNA, the CDR3 is TGTGCCAGCAGCTTAGGACAGGGGGACGAAAAACTGTTTTTT. Protein product: CASSLGQGDEKLFF.

This sequence joins TRBV5-1 and TRBJ2-1; 7 bases agree with TRBD1. The CDR3 covers 15 residues. Germline loops: CDR1 SGHRS, CDR2 YFSETQ. V shed 4 bases and J 4 bases; nucleotides not matched to a gene: 8. The CDR3 sequence: CASSGGQPSYNEQFF. CDR3 DNA: TGCGCCAGCAGCGGGGGACAGCCCTCTTACAATGAGCAGTTCTTC.

The chain couples TRBV5-1 to TRBJ2-2, with TRBD2 as a possible D gene (5 bases). CDR3 length: 16 amino acids. Germline CDR1 reads SGHRS; CDR2 reads YFSETQ. The germline V and J ends were trimmed by 2 bases and 0 bases, with 11 bases remaining between them. CDR3: CASSFQAASNTGELFF. The CDR3 nucleotides are TGCGCCAGCAGCTTTCAAGCGGCATCGAACACCGGGGAGCTGTTTTTT.

This clone appeared a single time. The chain carries TRBV5-8 and TRBJ1-1; TRBD1 matches 8 bases. Germline CDR1 and CDR2: SGHTS and YDEGEE. J gave up 3 bases and V 2 bases, and 6 bases lay outside the gene matches. CDR3 size: 15 residues. CDR3 protein: CASSLGQGGDTEAFF. The CDR3 DNA reads TGTGCCAGCAGCTTAGGACAGGGCGGGGACACTGAAGCTTTCTTT.

The chain employs TRBV11-2 and TRBJ2-7, with a possible D match to TRBD1 (5 bases). The CDR3 consists of 17 residues. Germline lookup yields CDR1 SGHAT and CDR2 FQNNGV. Trimming left V 1 base short and J 1 base short, with 17 bases between. CDR3 protein: CASSLAFSQVGSYEQYF. CDR3 coding DNA: TGTGCCAGCAGCTTAGCTTTCTCACAGGTCGGATCCTACGAGCAGTACTTC.

This sequence joins TRBV5-6 and TRBJ1-2, with 9 bases identical to TRBD1. J lost 7 bases, V lost 3 bases, and 16 bases had no gene match. This CDR3 contains 17 residues. The germline gives CDR1 SGHDT, CDR2 YYEEEE. CDR3 loop: CASSSNRGRYAGAGYTF. CDR3 sequence (DNA): TGTGCCAGCAGCTCTAACAGGGGGCGTTACGCAGGGGCTGGCTACACCTTC. Filled out from reference TRBV5-6 and TRBJ1-2, the complete variable domain reads DAGVTQSPTHLIKTRGQQVTLRCSPKSGHDTVSWYQQALGQGPQFIFQYYEEEERQRGNFPDRFSGHQFPNYSSELNVNALLLGDSALYLCASSSNRGRYAGAGYTFGSGTRLTVV.

The chain employs TRBV11-3 and TRBJ2-5, with a tentative D call TRBD2 (6 bases). CDR3 size: 14 residues. Looked up from germline, CDR1 is SGHNT and CDR2 is YENEEA. The V end was cut by 1 base, the J end by 1 base, with 7 bases between. The CDR3 reads CASSLAGVQETQYF. As DNA, the CDR3 is TGTGCCAGCAGCTTAGCGGGGGTCCAAGAGACCCAGTACTTC. The variable domain in full, with the rest retrieved from reference TRBV11-3 and TRBJ2-5, is EAGVVQSPRYKIIEKKQPVAFWCNPISGHNTLYWYLQNLGQGPELLIRYENEEAVDDSQLPKDRFSAERLKGVDSTLKIQPAELGDSAVYLCASSLAGVQETQYFGPGTRLLVL.

Here the CDR3 reads CASSQRGGPETQYF. CDR3 coding DNA: TGTGCCAGCAGCCAGCGGGGGGGCCCAGAGACCCAGTACTTC. The chain links TRBV7-6 to TRBJ2-5; 10 positions agree with TRBD2. The V segment lost 5 bases and the J segment 4 bases; nucleotides outside the gene matches: 4. CDR3 length: 14 residues. Germline loops: CDR1 SGHVS, CDR2 FNYEAQ.

This chain links TRBV5-4 with TRBJ1-1, with D uncertain. V dropped 4 bases and J dropped 0 bases, with 13 bases sitting between them. The CDR3 contains 15 residues. The germline gives CDR1 SGHNT, CDR2 YYREEE (reference sequence). This CDR3 is CASSVGGYVNTEAFF. DNA of the CDR3: TGTGCCAGCAGCGTTGGCGGATACGTGAACACTGAAGCTTTCTTT.

The chain joins TRBV30 to TRBJ1-6, with a weak D call TRBD1 (5 bases). Trimming stripped 2 bases from V and 10 bases from J, with 12 bases between. There are 13 residues in the CDR3. Germline V gene lookup returns CDR1 GTSNPN and CDR2 SVGIG (reference sequence). CDR3 loop: CAWSLQGDSPLHF. The CDR3 DNA follows: TGTGCCTGGAGTCTTCAGGGTGACTCACCCCTCCACTTT.

This chain connects TRBV30 to TRBJ2-4, with 9 bases identical to TRBD1. After removal of 2 bases from V and 1 base from J, the junction contained 12 bases not matched to a gene. This CDR3 region has 18 residues. In germline, CDR1 is GTSNPN, CDR2 SVGIG (reference sequence). In DNA, the CDR3 is TGTGCCTGGAGTCCCTCCGGGACAGGGTTTTTGGCCAAAAACATTCAGTACTTC. Amino acids: CAWSPSGTGFLAKNIQYF.

The chain has TRBV10-3 and TRBJ2-7; unclear D gene. V was trimmed by 3 bases and J by 6 bases, leaving 12 bases between them. Germline CDR1 and CDR2: ENHRY and SYGVKD. This CDR3 has 13 amino acids. CDR3 loop: CAISDRSSVEQYF. CDR3 DNA: TGTGCCATCAGTGATAGATCCAGCGTCGAGCAGTACTTC.

The chain couples TRBV27 to TRBJ1-4, with D tentatively TRBD1 (5 bases). The CDR3 length is 15 residues. Trimming left V 0 bases short and J 4 bases short, with 9 bases between. Germline CDR1 MNHEY, CDR2 SMNVEV (reference sequence). The CDR3 nucleotides read TGTGCCAGCAGTTTATCGGGGACTAATAATGAAAAACTGTTTTTT. It encodes CASSLSGTNNEKLFF.